This T cell receptor beta chain was captured by sequencing in a study of blood T cell repertoires in COVID-19. Germline V lookup: CDR1 LNHDA, CDR2 SQIVND (reference sequence). Between the trimmed V and J ends, which lost 1 base and 0 bases, there was a span of 7 bases. The CDR3 sequence is 15 residues long. Sequenced by immunoSEQ multiplex PCR; TCRdb stores in-frame clones only, minus some. This table holds about 39,000 clones, around four fifths found once. The sequence came from a human donor in a cohort sampled during active or convalescent COVID-19. The donor label of this sample is uncertain. Source material: peripheral blood. V is TRBV19 and J is TRBJ1-5, with no clear D. CDR3 in DNA: TGTGCCAGTAGTATAGGGGGAGGTAGCAATCAGCCCCAGCATTTT. Translating gives CASSIGGGSNQPQHF.